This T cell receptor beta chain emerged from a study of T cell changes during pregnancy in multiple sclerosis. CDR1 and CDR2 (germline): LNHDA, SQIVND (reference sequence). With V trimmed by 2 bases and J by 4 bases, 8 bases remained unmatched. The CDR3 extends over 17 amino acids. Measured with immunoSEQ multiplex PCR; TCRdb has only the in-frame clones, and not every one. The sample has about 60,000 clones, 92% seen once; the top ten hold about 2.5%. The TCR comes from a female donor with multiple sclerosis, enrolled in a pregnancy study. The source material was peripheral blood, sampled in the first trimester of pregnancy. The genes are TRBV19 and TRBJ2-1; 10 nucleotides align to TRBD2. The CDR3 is CASSITASGGPYNEQFF. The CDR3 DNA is TGTGCCAGTAGTATAACCGCTAGCGGGGGTCCTTACAATGAGCAGTTCTTC. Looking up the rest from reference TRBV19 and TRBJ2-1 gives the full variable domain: DGGITQSPKYLFRKEGQNVTLSCEQNLNHDAMYWYRQDPGQGLRLIYYSQIVNDFQKGDIAEGYSVSREKKESFPLTVTSAQKNPTAFYLCASSITASGGPYNEQFFGPGTRLTVL.